Presented here are 8 T cell receptor beta chains from one specimen sequenced in a study of blood T cell repertoires in COVID-19. Sequenced by immunoSEQ multiplex PCR; TCRdb stores in-frame clones only, minus some. This sample carries approximately 220,000 clones, approximately 86% of them seen once, and the ten largest clones take 2% to 3%. Sequenced: PBMCs or T cells enriched from blood (not recorded which). These TCRs come from a woman in her 30s with acute COVID-19.

The chain employs TRBV4-3 and TRBJ1-2; D not certain. The V end was cut by 5 bases, the J end by 8 bases, with 15 bases between. This CDR3 comprises 13 residues. CDR1 and CDR2 (germline): LGHNA, YSLEER. CDR3 sequence (DNA): TGCGCCAGCAGCTTTTCCGGGTCTGGCGGCTACACCTTC. This translates into CASSFSGSGGYTF.

The chain has TRBV4-3 and TRBJ1-5, with D possibly TRBD1 on 5 matching bases. CDR3 length: 16 amino acids. The V gene lost 3 bases and the J gene lost 11 bases, with 23 bases spanning the gap. Germline loops: CDR1 LGHNA, CDR2 YSLEER. The chain's CDR3 is CASSHSWGGRKETQHF. The CDR3 region has the DNA TGCGCCAGCAGCCATTCCTGGGGGGGGAGGAAAGAGACCCAGCATTTT.

DNA for the CDR3: TGTGCCAGCAGTTTAGATGGGCTCCCGGGCTACACCTTC. Protein product: CASSLDGLPGYTF. The J gene is TRBJ1-2, the V gene TRBV12-3 or TRBV12-4; D unclear. The CDR3 has 13 amino acids. With 1 base removed from V and 8 bases from J, the gap between germline ends came to 11 bases.

This clone has more than one count but fewer than ten. The V and J genes are TRBV10-3 and TRBJ1-1, with TRBD1 identical over 7 bases. The CDR3 is 15 amino acids. Per the germline V gene, CDR1 is ENHRY and CDR2 is SYGVKD. V lost 0 bases and J lost 0; bases outside the gene matches: 1. For the CDR3, the DNA is TGTGCCATCAGTGAGTCTGGACAGGTGAACACTGAAGCTTTCTTT. The encoded protein is CAISESGQVNTEAFF.

The genes are TRBV30 and TRBJ1-1; 8 bases match TRBD1. The V segment lost 1 base and the J segment 2 bases; nucleotides outside the gene matches: 9. The V gene's germline CDR1 is GTSNPN and CDR2 SVGIG (reference sequence). The CDR3 covers 16 residues. The CDR3 reads CAWSAFPTGGNTEAFF. The CDR3, as DNA: TGTGCCTGGAGTGCTTTCCCCACAGGGGGAAACACTGAAGCTTTCTTT.

The V gene is TRBV20-1, the J gene TRBJ1-3; D is unclear. With 6 bases removed from V and 4 bases from J, the gap between germline ends came to 7 bases. The CDR3 runs 11 residues. Per germline, CDR1 DFQATT and CDR2 SNEGSKA (reference sequence). CDR3 bases: TGCAGTGCCACACACGGAAACACCATATATTTT. The encoded protein is CSATHGNTIYF.

V usage is TRBV6-2 or TRBV6-3 and J usage is TRBJ2-7, with 7 bases matching TRBD1. V lost 2 bases, J lost 2 bases, and 6 bases stayed unmatched. The CDR3 is 15 amino acids. CDR1 and CDR2 (germline): MNHEY, SVGEGT. CDR3 region: CASSYRDSKAYEQYF. CDR3 bases: TGTGCCAGCAGTTACAGGGACAGCAAAGCCTACGAGCAGTACTTC.

This clone was counted once. The chain carries TRBV7-9 and TRBJ1-5, with 7 bases that match TRBD1. After removal of 6 bases from V and 0 bases from J, the junction contained 17 bases not matched to a gene. CDR1 is SEHNR and CDR2 is FQNEAQ in the germline V gene (reference sequence). This CDR3 is built from 19 residues. Here the CDR3 DNA reads TGTGCCAGCAGAAAGGACTGGGACAGACACATAGATAGCAATCAGCCCCAGCATTTT. Translating gives CASRKDWDRHIDSNQPQHF.